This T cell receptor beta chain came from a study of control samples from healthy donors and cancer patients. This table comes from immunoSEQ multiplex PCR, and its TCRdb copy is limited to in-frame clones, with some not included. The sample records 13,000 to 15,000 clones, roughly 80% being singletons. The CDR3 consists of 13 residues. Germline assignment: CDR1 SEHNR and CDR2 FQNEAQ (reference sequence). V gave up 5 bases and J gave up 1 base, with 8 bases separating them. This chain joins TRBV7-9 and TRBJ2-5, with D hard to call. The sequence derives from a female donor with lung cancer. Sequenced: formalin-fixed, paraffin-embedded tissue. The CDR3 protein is CASSPTAQETQYF. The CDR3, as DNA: TGTGCCAGCAGCCCTACAGCCCAAGAGACCCAGTACTTC.